A selection of T cell receptor beta chains follows, all from one sample in a study of shared clonotypes between healthy human individuals. Sequenced by immunoSEQ multiplex PCR; TCRdb stores in-frame clones only, minus some. The table includes 450,000 to 500,000 clones, over 70% detected once. Sequencing input: PBMCs. Receptors originate from a woman aged 40 to 55 in good health. Some clones in this sample may be carry-over from other donors' samples. The CDR3 runs from the conserved cysteine through the conserved F or W. Fields, in order: J gene, clone size, D gene, V gene, CDR3 DNA, CDR3 protein. D genes are given only for firm matches. The size field is filled for only some rows; it gives once, few, many or a size class.

>TRBJ2-7|.|TRBD1|TRBV4-2
TGTGCCAGCAGCCACGGGGACAGGGGGTTAGCCTACGAGCAGTACTTC
CASSHGDRGLAYEQYF
>TRBJ1-4|.|TRBD1|TRBV28
TGTGCCAGCAGTTCAGCAGGGGGAGCGTGGGATGAAAAACTGTTTTTT
CASSSAGGAWDEKLFF
>TRBJ2-7|.|.|TRBV28
TGTGCCAGCACCTCCGCTTACGAGCAGTACTTC
CASTSAYEQYF
>TRBJ2-1|.|.|TRBV30
TGTGCCTGGAGTGTAGGAGGGAGACGGTTCTTC
CAWSVGGRRFF
>TRBJ2-7|.|TRBD2|TRBV6-6
TGTGCCAGCAGTTCCCTAGCGGGAGGGCAGGACGAGCAGTACTTC
CASSSLAGGQDEQYF
>TRBJ2-7|.|TRBD1|TRBV19
TGTGCCAGTAGCCTAGGACAGGGACCCTACGAGCAGTACTTC
CASSLGQGPYEQYF
>TRBJ2-5|.|.|TRBV27
TGTGCCAGCAGTTTTGGGACACCCCAAGAGACCCAGTACTTC
CASSFGTPQETQYF
>TRBJ2-5|.|.|TRBV20-1
TGCAGTGTCGAGTGGAAAGAGACCCAGTACTTC
CSVEWKETQYF
>TRBJ1-1|few|.|TRBV7-9
TGTGCCAGCAGCTCCGGGACGGCGAACACTGAAGCTTTCTTT
CASSSGTANTEAFF
>TRBJ1-1|once|TRBD1|TRBV19
TGTGCCAGTAGTATGCCGGCAATATGGGACAGCAACACTGAAGCTTTCTTT
CASSMPAIWDSNTEAFF
>TRBJ2-5|.|.|TRBV4-1
TGCGCCAGCAGCCAAGGTGGGGCACAAGAGACCCAGTACTTC
CASSQGGAQETQYF
>TRBJ2-7|.|.|TRBV5-1
TGCGCCAGCAGCTTCCTTCCTACAAACTCCTACGAGCAGTACTTC
CASSFLPTNSYEQYF
>TRBJ2-1|.|.|TRBV27
TGTGCCAGCAGTTTACGCAGGGGTCCCTACAATGAGCAGTTCTTC
CASSLRRGPYNEQFF
>TRBJ1-1|.|TRBD1|TRBV5-6
TGTGCCAGCAGCCCGACAAGGACAGGATGGAGCACTGAAGCTTTCTTT
CASSPTRTGWSTEAFF
>TRBJ2-5|.|TRBD2|TRBV28
TGTGCCAGCAGTTCGGGGGGACAAGAGACCCAGTACTTC
CASSSGGQETQYF
>TRBJ2-5|.|.|TRBV28
TGTGCCAGCAGTTTAGTGTCAGGGAAGGGTAGGTTTCGGGAGACCCAGTACTTC
CASSLVSGKGRFRETQYF
>TRBJ1-1|.|TRBD1|TRBV19
TGTGCCAGTAGTGAGGACGACAGGGCGAACACTGAAGCTTTCTTT
CASSEDDRANTEAFF
>TRBJ2-1|.|TRBD2|TRBV7-9
TGTGCCAGCAGCTCTCCGGGGAGCGGGAGGAATTTCTTC
CASSSPGSGRNFF
>TRBJ1-1|many|.|TRBV29-1
TGCAGCGCCGAACAGGAGACCACTGAAGCTTTCTTT
CSAEQETTEAFF
>TRBJ1-6|.|.|TRBV10-2
TGCGCCAGCAGTGAGGAACACAGGGTTTCACCCCTCCACTTT
CASSEEHRVSPLHF
>TRBJ2-1|.|TRBD2|TRBV7-2
TGTGCCAGCAGCAACGGACTAGCGGGAGTGGGGTTGGCTGAGCAGTTCTTC
CASSNGLAGVGLAEQFF
>TRBJ1-2|.|.|TRBV2
TGTGCCAGCAGTGAAGTTAAGACAGTGATCTATGGCTACACCTTC
CASSEVKTVIYGYTF
>TRBJ2-7|.|.|TRBV27
TGTGCCAGCAGTTTACATTACGAGCAGTACTTC
CASSLHYEQYF
>TRBJ2-2|.|.|TRBV7-2
TGTGCCAGCAGTCCTCAGGTCGCGAACACCGGGGAGCTGTTTTTT
CASSPQVANTGELFF
>TRBJ2-7|once|.|TRBV30
TGTGCCTGGAGTCTCGGTCTTACCGACGAGCAGTACTTC
CAWSLGLTDEQYF
>TRBJ1-2|few|.|TRBV27
TGTGCCAGCAGTTTTTCAGGAAACTATGGCTACACCTTC
CASSFSGNYGYTF
>TRBJ2-7|.|TRBD2|TRBV4-3
TGCGCCAGCAGCCACCTATCTAGCGGGAGGGAGGAGGAGGGGATATACGAGCAGTACTTC
CASSHLSSGREEEGIYEQYF
>TRBJ2-7|.|.|TRBV7-8
TGTGCCAGCAGCCCCCATTCCTACGAGCAGTACTTC
CASSPHSYEQYF
>TRBJ2-1|.|.|TRBV7-2
TGTGCCAGCAGCCCCCTGGGGGACACCTACAATGAGCAGTTCTTC
CASSPLGDTYNEQFF
>TRBJ2-3|few|.|TRBV5-4
TGTGCCAGCAGCTCAAAGGGGGGGAAACTTACAGATACGCAGTATTTT
CASSSKGGKLTDTQYF
>TRBJ2-3|.|.|TRBV21-1
TGTGCCAGCAGCAAGCTCCCTAGCGGGGGGGTCGATACGCAGTATTTT
CASSKLPSGGVDTQYF
>TRBJ2-1|.|.|TRBV9
TGTGCCAGCAGCGCCGGGACGCCCCTCCATGAGCAGTTCTTC
CASSAGTPLHEQFF
>TRBJ1-5|.|.|TRBV7-8
TGTGCCAGCAGCGGCCAGGTGGGATTTAGCAATCAGCCCCAGCATTTT
CASSGQVGFSNQPQHF
>TRBJ2-3|once|.|TRBV10-3
TGTGCCATCAGTAAGGCAGGAGCCGATAAAGATACGCAGTATTTT
CAISKAGADKDTQYF
>TRBJ2-7|.|TRBD1|TRBV23-1
TGCGCCAGCAGTAGTTGTGGGGACAGGGGGCTGACTAGCTCCTACGAGCAGTACTTC
CASSSCGDRGLTSSYEQYF
>TRBJ1-2|.|.|TRBV5-6
TGTGCCAGCAGCTTGGCCGGGGGCCTCTATGGCTACACCTTC
CASSLAGGLYGYTF
>TRBJ1-3|.|.|TRBV29-1
TGCAGCGGGCAAGAAGGGGCTGGAAACACCATATATTTT
CSGQEGAGNTIYF
>TRBJ2-5|few|.|TRBV7-3
TGTGCTAGCGGCCCTACTAGGGGGGAGACCCAGTACTTC
CASGPTRGETQYF
>TRBJ2-3|.|TRBD2|TRBV7-3
TGTGCCAGCAGCCCAGTCGAAGCGGGACTTATTAGCACAGATACGCAGTATTTT
CASSPVEAGLISTDTQYF
>TRBJ2-7|.|.|TRBV5-1
TGCGCCAGCAGCTTCAAGGGGGAGGAACGGCAGTACTTC
CASSFKGEERQYF
>TRBJ2-7|once|.|TRBV28
TGTGCCAGCATCGCCCCGGGCACATACGAGCAGTACTTC
CASIAPGTYEQYF
>TRBJ2-7|.|TRBD2|TRBV2
TGTGCCAGCAGTGCACACCTGGGACTAGCGGGAGGATCCTACGAGCAGTACTTC
CASSAHLGLAGGSYEQYF
>TRBJ1-2|few|.|TRBV6-6
TGTGCCAGCAGTTACGTCGGGATAGACTATGGCTACACCTTC
CASSYVGIDYGYTF
>TRBJ2-3|once|.|TRBV19
TGTGCCAGTAGTGTCAGGGGAACAGATACGCAGTATTTT
CASSVRGTDTQYF
>TRBJ2-1|few|.|TRBV6-1
TGTGCCAGCGGGGATTCCTACAATGAGCAGTTCTTC
CASGDSYNEQFF
>TRBJ1-4|.|TRBD1|TRBV5-4
TGTGCCAGCAGCAATAACGCCGACAGGGGTGGCGAAAAACTGTTTTTT
CASSNNADRGGEKLFF
>TRBJ2-2|once|.|TRBV30
TGTGCCTGGAACGGCCCTTTTGGCGGGGAGCTGTTTTTT
CAWNGPFGGELFF
>TRBJ1-2|.|.|TRBV10-3
TGTGCCATCAGTCCCGGGACGTCGGGCTACACCTTC
CAISPGTSGYTF
>TRBJ2-7|.|TRBD2|TRBV7-3
TGTGCCAGCAGCACAAGCGGGAGGGCCTCCTACGAGCAGTACTTC
CASSTSGRASYEQYF
>TRBJ1-2|.|TRBD1|TRBV5-1
TGCGCCAGCAGCTTGGAGGGGTCAGGGGGAGGTGGCTACACCTTC
CASSLEGSGGGGYTF
>TRBJ2-7|.|TRBD2|TRBV7-2
TGTGCCAGCAGCTCAGACCCCCCGGGAGGTGGCGAGCAGTACTTC
CASSSDPPGGGEQYF
>TRBJ1-5|once|.|TRBV7-9
TGTGCCAGCAGCTTAGCACAGGGGCCCCAGCATTTT
CASSLAQGPQHF
>TRBJ1-2|few|.|TRBV7-2
TGTGCCAGCAGCTTAGAGCCAGGGATGGCCTATGGCTACACCTTC
CASSLEPGMAYGYTF
>TRBJ1-2|.|.|TRBV28
TGTGCCAGCAGTTCGGGCAGGGGACGTGGCTACACCTTC
CASSSGRGRGYTF
>TRBJ2-7|.|.|TRBV2
TGTGCCAGCAGTGAATTGGGCGGTGAAGCAACCGAGCAGTACTTC
CASSELGGEATEQYF
>TRBJ2-1|.|TRBD2|TRBV7-9
TGTGCCAGCAGCTCCAGCGGGAGCTTCTATGAGCAGTTCTTC
CASSSSGSFYEQFF
>TRBJ2-2|many|TRBD1|TRBV27
TGTGCCAGCAGTTTACTGACAGGGGCCGGGGAGCTGTTTTTT
CASSLLTGAGELFF
>TRBJ1-1|.|TRBD1|TRBV7-3
TGTGCCAGCAGCGCTACAGGGGACTCTGAAGCTTTCTTT
CASSATGDSEAFF
>TRBJ2-1|.|.|TRBV4-3
TGCGCCAGCAGCCAAGAGCGGAGACTAAGCTACAATGAGCAGTTCTTC
CASSQERRLSYNEQFF